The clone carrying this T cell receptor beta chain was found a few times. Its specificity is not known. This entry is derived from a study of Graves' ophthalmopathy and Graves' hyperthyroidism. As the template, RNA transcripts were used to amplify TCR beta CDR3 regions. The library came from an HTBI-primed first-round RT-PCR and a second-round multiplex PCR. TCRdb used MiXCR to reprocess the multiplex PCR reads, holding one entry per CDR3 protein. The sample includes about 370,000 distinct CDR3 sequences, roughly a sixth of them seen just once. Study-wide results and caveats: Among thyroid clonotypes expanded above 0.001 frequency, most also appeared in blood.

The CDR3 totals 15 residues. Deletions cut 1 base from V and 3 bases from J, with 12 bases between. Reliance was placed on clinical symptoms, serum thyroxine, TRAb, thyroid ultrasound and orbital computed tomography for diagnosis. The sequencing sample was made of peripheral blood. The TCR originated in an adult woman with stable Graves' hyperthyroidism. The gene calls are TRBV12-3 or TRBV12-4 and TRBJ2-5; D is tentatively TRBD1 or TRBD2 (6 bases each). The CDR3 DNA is TGTGCCAGCAGTTTAGGTGGGGGGCGGGAAGAGACCCAGTACTTC. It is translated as CASSLGGGREETQYF.